Following are 30 T cell receptor beta chains from one sample sequenced in a study of blood T cells in healthy people across ages (dated by TCRdb to between 2014 and 2017). Libraries were prepared through 5' RACE. A second about 7 to 11 cycle PCR used a sample-barcoded 5' primer and a J-beta primer mix. The public reads were run again by TCRdb, first through fastp at Q25 and then through MiXCR, and only productive beta chains were kept. Entries are consolidated by CDR3 protein sequence, retaining the most common genes and DNA. This sample comprises some 1,800,000 distinct CDR3 sequences, about 39% of them detected only once. The top ten clonotypes cover more than 20% of the sample. Sequenced: blood. The origin of the receptors is a human donor in good health.

V and J are TRBV24-1 and TRBJ2-6; a weak D match, TRBD2 (5 bases). The V end was cut by 8 bases, the J end by 2 bases, with 12 bases between. The CDR3 loop spans 15 amino acids. Germline V gene sequence: CDR1 KGHDR, CDR2 SFDVKD. The CDR3 DNA reads as TGTGCCACCACCGACACGAGGGCTGGGGCCAACGTCCTGACTTTC. This sequence encodes CATTDTRAGANVLTF.

The chain uses TRBV6-2 or TRBV6-3 and TRBJ2-7, with D perhaps TRBD1 (5 bases). Trimming shortened V by 6 bases and J by 1 base, and 13 bases separated the two germline ends. In germline, CDR1 is MNHEY, CDR2 SVGEGT. CDR3 length equals 14 residues. CDR3 sequence reads: CASRRHRQSYEQYF. Here the CDR3 DNA reads TGTGCCAGCAGGCGCCATAGACAGTCCTACGAGCAGTACTTC.

This clonotype was counted a few times. The J gene is TRBJ2-7, the V gene TRBV28, with D possibly being TRBD2 (7 bases). Germline CDR1 is MDHEN and CDR2 is SYDVKM. V gave up 5 bases and J gave up 6 bases, with 17 bases separating them. The CDR3 spans 14 residues. The CDR3 nucleotides read TGTGCCAGCAGTCCACCCCGGGGGGCGAGCGAGCAGTACTTC. It specifies CASSPPRGASEQYF. Supplemented by reference TRBV28 and TRBJ2-7, the full variable domain reads DVKVTQSSRYLVKRTGEKVFLECVQDMDHENMFWYRQDPGLGLRLIYFSYDVKMKEKGDIPEGYSVSREKKERFSLILESASTNQTSMYLCASSPPRGASEQYFGPGTRLTVT.

The rearrangement links TRBV5-1 to TRBJ1-1; 7 nucleotides agree with TRBD1. This CDR3 comprises 15 residues. J gave up 1 base and V 3 bases, and 6 bases lay outside the gene matches. Germline V lookup: CDR1 SGHRS, CDR2 YFSETQ. CDR3 nucleotide sequence: TGCGCCAGCAGCTCGACAGGGACTCCGAACACTGAAGCTTTCTTT. Amino acid sequence: CASSSTGTPNTEAFF. The full variable domain, with the rest looked up from reference TRBV5-1 and TRBJ1-1, is KAGVTQTPRYLIKTRGQQVTLSCSPISGHRSVSWYQQTPGQGLQFLFEYFSETQRNKGNFPGRFSGRQFSNSRSEMNVSTLELGDSALYLCASSSTGTPNTEAFFGQGTRLTVV.

The V and J genes are TRBV5-1 and TRBJ1-1, with no clear D. V lost 3 bases to trimming and J lost 1 base, with 10 bases between them. The CDR3 spans 14 residues. Germline V gene sequence: CDR1 SGHRS, CDR2 YFSETQ. Written as DNA, the CDR3 is TGCGCCAGCAGCTCTCCCCCCGGGAACACTGAAGCTTTCTTT. This encodes CASSSPPGNTEAFF.

This clonotype occurred a few times. The chain couples TRBV29-1 to TRBJ2-3; tentative D call: TRBD2 (6 bases). The germline V gene has CDR1 SQVTM and CDR2 ANQGSEA. With 4 bases removed from V and 0 bases from J, the gap between germline ends came to 14 bases. The CDR3 runs to 15 residues. The CDR3 DNA reads as TGCAGCGTTGGGGCGGAGGGCGGGAGCACAGATACGCAGTATTTT. Protein: CSVGAEGGSTDTQYF.

The rearrangement links TRBV3-1 to TRBJ2-5, with 8 bases identical to TRBD2. Germline V gives CDR1 LGHDT, CDR2 YNNKEL (reference sequence). The V segment lost 3 bases and the J segment 3 bases; nucleotides outside the gene matches: 6. CDR3 length equals 15 residues. The CDR3 region has the DNA TGTGCCAGCAGCCAGTCGGGGGGGACGGAAGAGACCCAGTACTTC. Its translation is CASSQSGGTEETQYF.

This clonotype has ten or more counts. J is TRBJ1-5 and V is TRBV6-5; D remains unclear. The CDR3 contains 13 residues. Per the germline V gene, CDR1 is MNHEY and CDR2 is SVGAGI. Trimming removed 3 bases from V and 4 bases from J, with 7 bases in between. The CDR3 region is CASSYRRNQPQHF. In DNA form, the CDR3 reads TGTGCCAGCAGTTATCGGCGAAATCAGCCCCAGCATTTT.

This clonotype was seen a handful of times. The chain uses TRBV20-1 and TRBJ2-7; 10 bases map to TRBD1. From germline, CDR1 is DFQATT and CDR2 SNEGSKA (reference sequence). The CDR3 has 15 amino acids. V lost 0 bases, J lost 4 bases, and 6 bases stayed unmatched. For the CDR3, the DNA is TGCAGTGCTAGAGATGGGGGACAGGGGCGTTACGAGCAGTACTTC. As protein: CSARDGGQGRYEQYF.

Comment on this clonotype: An end of the junction does not agree with germline; a read error may underlie this. This chain connects TRBV20-1 to TRBJ2-3; 12 bases are a match to TRBD2. The germline V gene has CDR1 DFQATT and CDR2 SNEGSKA (reference sequence). The CDR3 extends over 16 amino acids. CDR3 residues: CSASRLAGAGTDTQYF. CDR3 bases: TGCAGTGCTAGTCGACTAGCGGGGGCGGGCACAGATACGCAGTATTTC.

The V gene is TRBV5-1, the J gene TRBJ2-5; D may match TRBD1 or TRBD2 (7 bases each). In germline, CDR1 is SGHRS, CDR2 YFSETQ. Trimming shortened V by 4 bases and J by 11 bases, and 21 bases separated the two germline ends. The CDR3 extends over 14 amino acids. CDR3 region: CASSRARGDYEQYF. In DNA form, the CDR3 reads TGCGCCAGCAGCCGGGCCAGGGGGGACTACGAACAGTACTTC.

In its sample, this clonotype was seen a few times. This sequence joins TRBV12-3 or TRBV12-4 and TRBJ1-2; the D is unclear. V shed 4 bases and J shed 9 bases, with 9 bases lying between them. The CDR3 extends over 11 amino acids. This chain's CDR3 is CASSSQRSYTF. Written as DNA, the CDR3 is TGTGCCAGCAGTTCGCAAAGGAGCTACACCTTC.

The chain couples TRBV6-1 to TRBJ1-5; TRBD1 might be the D (5 bases). The V gene's germline CDR1 is MNHNS and CDR2 SASEGT. V was trimmed by 7 bases and J by 6 bases, leaving 13 bases between them. This CDR3 is 13 amino acids long. The CDR3 DNA reads TGTGCCAGCAATCGGGGGTTAGGTCAGCCCCAGCATTTT. Translated, it gives CASNRGLGQPQHF.

The chain has TRBV18 and TRBJ1-2, with a possible D match to TRBD1 (6 bases). CDR1 and CDR2 from the germline V gene are KGHSH and LQKENI. V was cut by 3 bases and J by 4 bases, with 15 bases left in between. The CDR3 has 15 amino acids. CDR3 in amino acids: CASSPSGGHGYGYTF. DNA for the CDR3: TGTGCCAGCTCACCCAGTGGGGGGCACGGCTATGGCTACACCTTC.

The chain couples TRBV12-3 or TRBV12-4 to TRBJ1-2; D uncertain. The V end lost 1 base, the J end lost 2 bases, and 8 bases lay between the germline ends. The CDR3 has 14 residues. The CDR3: CASSLGLRNYGYTF. The CDR3 DNA is TGTGCCAGCAGTTTAGGACTTCGGAACTATGGCTACACCTTC.

This chain joins TRBV29-1 and TRBJ1-2; TRBD1 matches at 8 bases. CDR1 is SQVTM, CDR2 ANQGSEA, per germline. This CDR3 contains 13 residues. V was clipped by 5 bases and J by 4 bases; unmatched bases: 6. CDR3 DNA: TGCAGCGTTAAGGGACAGGCGACCTATGGCTACACCTTC. Encoded protein: CSVKGQATYGYTF.

This clonotype was observed at least ten times. This chain uses TRBV7-2 with TRBJ2-5; TRBD1 aligns across 7 bases. CDR1 is SGHTA and CDR2 is FQGNSA in the germline V gene. This CDR3 has 14 residues. V dropped 2 bases and J dropped 4; count of bases not matched to a gene: 4. For the CDR3, the DNA is TGTGCCAGCAGCTTACGGACAGGTGCAGAGACCCAGTACTTC. This translates into CASSLRTGAETQYF.

This clonotype was observed a handful of times. This chain joins TRBV6-5 and TRBJ1-2; no clear D. The V gene lost 6 bases and the J gene lost 4 bases, with 9 bases spanning the gap. This CDR3 is built from 12 residues. CDR1 and CDR2 (germline): MNHEY, SVGAGI. In DNA form, the CDR3 reads TGTGCCAGCAGCTCCATCCCCTATGGCTACACCTTC. This codes for CASSSIPYGYTF.

This clonotype was counted a few times. The rearrangement uses TRBV6-2 or TRBV6-3 and TRBJ1-5; 7 bases fit TRBD1. The CDR3 consists of 12 residues. Germline V lookup: CDR1 MNHEY, CDR2 SVGEGT. Germline trimming cut 9 bases from V and 5 bases from J; bases unmatched to any gene: 4. The CDR3 sequence: CASTDRDQPQHF. CDR3 nucleotide sequence: TGTGCCAGTACCGACAGGGATCAGCCCCAGCATTTT.

This sequence joins TRBV7-2 and TRBJ2-3, with TRBD2 matching over 9 bases. Trimming cost V 5 bases and J 6 bases; bases outside gene matches: 9. The germline CDR1 and CDR2 sequences are SGHTA and FQGNSA. This CDR3 has 15 residues. The CDR3 region is CASSQLISGGDTQYF. The CDR3 DNA reads TGTGCCAGCAGCCAACTGATTAGCGGGGGTGATACGCAGTATTTT.

The genes are TRBV29-1 and TRBJ2-5; 11 bases are shared with TRBD2. The CDR3 contains 14 residues. From germline, CDR1 is SQVTM and CDR2 ANQGSEA. Trimming took 6 bases from V and 5 from J; bases not matched to a gene: 8. The CDR3 region has the DNA TGCAGCGTATGGACTAGCGGGTTTATGGAGACCCAGTACTTC. Translated: CSVWTSGFMETQYF.

In its sample, this clonotype was seen many times. This chain links TRBV5-1 with TRBJ2-1; D not resolved. The CDR3 runs to 14 residues. Germline V gene sequence: CDR1 SGHRS, CDR2 YFSETQ. Trimming shortened V by 4 bases and J by 0 bases, and 8 bases separated the two germline ends. Here the CDR3 DNA reads TGCGCCAGCAGCCCCCAGAGCTCCTACAATGAGCAGTTCTTC. Amino acids: CASSPQSSYNEQFF.

In DNA form, the CDR3 reads TGTGCCAGCAGTTACCCGACCAGGAACTACGAGCAGTACTTC. It encodes CASSYPTRNYEQYF. The J gene is TRBJ2-7, the V gene TRBV6-2 or TRBV6-3; D remains ambiguous. The germline V gene has CDR1 MNHEY and CDR2 SVGEGT. V was trimmed by 2 bases and J by 3 bases, leaving 11 bases between them. The CDR3 extends over 14 amino acids.

The chain recombines TRBV7-2 with TRBJ2-7; D may match TRBD1 or TRBD2 (6 bases each). Germline V gives CDR1 SGHTA, CDR2 FQGNSA. The length of the CDR3 is 12 residues. V gave up 8 bases and J gave up 2 bases, with 10 bases separating them. CDR3 nucleotide sequence: TGTGCCAGCGGGCGGGACACCTACGAGCAGTACTTC. Protein: CASGRDTYEQYF. Full variable domain (missing parts from reference TRBV7-2 and TRBJ2-7): GAGVSQSPSNKVTEKGKDVELRCDPISGHTALYWYRQSLGQGLEFLIYFQGNSAPDKSGLPSDRFSAERTGGSVSTLTIQRTQQEDSAVYLCASGRDTYEQYFGPGTRLTVT.

The chain couples TRBV29-1 to TRBJ1-1, with D unclear. CDR1 is SQVTM, CDR2 ANQGSEA, per germline. The V gene lost 6 bases and the J gene lost 5 bases, with 10 bases spanning the gap. There are 11 residues in the CDR3. This chain's CDR3 is CSVTEETEAFF. As DNA, the CDR3 is TGCAGCGTAACGGAAGAGACTGAAGCTTTCTTT.

The V and J genes are TRBV2 and TRBJ2-7; unclear D gene. Per germline, CDR1 SNHLY and CDR2 FYNNEI. Trimming removed 6 bases from V and 5 bases from J, with 20 bases in between. The CDR3 sequence is 15 residues long. In DNA, the CDR3 is TGTGCCAGCAGCCGACGGACCCCCAACCCGCACGAGCAGTACTTC. As protein: CASSRRTPNPHEQYF.

This chain links TRBV2 with TRBJ1-1; D remains unclear. The V and J ends lost 7 bases and 0 bases respectively, with 9 bases between them. The germline CDR1 and CDR2 sequences are SNHLY and FYNNEI. The CDR3 has 13 amino acids. The CDR3 DNA is TGTGCCAGCATTAAGAGCCTGAACACTGAAGCTTTCTTT. This sequence encodes CASIKSLNTEAFF.

This clonotype has only a few counts. CDR3 DNA sequence: TGTGCCAGCAGTTTAGGTCTTACAGGGGATATCTACGAGCAGTACTTC. This sequence encodes CASSLGLTGDIYEQYF. V is TRBV12-3 or TRBV12-4 and J is TRBJ2-7; the match to TRBD1 covers 7 bases. The CDR3 is 16 amino acids. Unmatched junction bases numbered 9, after V lost 1 base and J lost 3 bases.

Only a few counts were recorded for this clonotype. The chain employs TRBV6-2 or TRBV6-3 and TRBJ2-5; 12 bases line up with TRBD2. Near its end, the DNA agrees better with TRBJ2-7, so the J call may be wrong. CDR1 is MNHEY and CDR2 is SVGEGT in the germline V gene. The CDR3 has 14 amino acids. In DNA form, the CDR3 reads TGTGCCGGACGGACTAGCGGGGACCCCTACGAGCAGTACTTC. Amino acid sequence: CAGRTSGDPYEQYF.

The genes are TRBV20-1 and TRBJ2-5, with 9 bases matching TRBD2. The J call may be faulty, since TRBJ2-7 better matches the DNA end. Germline-derived CDR1 and CDR2 are DFQATT and SNEGSKA (reference sequence). The CDR3 loop spans 15 amino acids. CDR3 region: CSARGASGALGEQYF. The CDR3 nucleotides read TGCAGTGCTAGAGGAGCTAGCGGGGCCCTGGGCGAGCAGTACTTC.